This TCR beta chain appears in the sequencing data of a study of blood T cell repertoires in COVID-19. Overall study: The study drew acute and convalescent COVID-19 samples from the United States, Italy and Spain. In each case, the material was cDNA or gDNA derived from T cells, B-cell-depleted T cells, or PBMCs.

The CDR3 covers 14 residues. With 6 bases removed from V and 4 bases from J, the gap between germline ends came to 15 bases. Germline assignment: CDR1 LNHDA and CDR2 SQIVND (reference sequence). Seattle patients were enrolled during active infection and followed longitudinally. The protocol was immunoSEQ multiplex PCR, while the TCRdb copy is restricted to in-frame clones and leaves out a portion. The table lists 150,000 to 170,000 clones, 70% to 90% of them singletons, with 0.55% to 0.75% in the top ten. Sequences were obtained from peripheral blood. The origin of this receptor is a man aged 55 to 70 with COVID-19, enrolled during active disease. The rearrangement joins TRBV19 to TRBJ1-2, with a weak D call TRBD1 (6 bases). CDR3 region: CASSQETGAYGYTF. Here the CDR3 DNA reads TGTGCCAGTAGCCAAGAGACAGGCGCCTATGGCTACACCTTC.